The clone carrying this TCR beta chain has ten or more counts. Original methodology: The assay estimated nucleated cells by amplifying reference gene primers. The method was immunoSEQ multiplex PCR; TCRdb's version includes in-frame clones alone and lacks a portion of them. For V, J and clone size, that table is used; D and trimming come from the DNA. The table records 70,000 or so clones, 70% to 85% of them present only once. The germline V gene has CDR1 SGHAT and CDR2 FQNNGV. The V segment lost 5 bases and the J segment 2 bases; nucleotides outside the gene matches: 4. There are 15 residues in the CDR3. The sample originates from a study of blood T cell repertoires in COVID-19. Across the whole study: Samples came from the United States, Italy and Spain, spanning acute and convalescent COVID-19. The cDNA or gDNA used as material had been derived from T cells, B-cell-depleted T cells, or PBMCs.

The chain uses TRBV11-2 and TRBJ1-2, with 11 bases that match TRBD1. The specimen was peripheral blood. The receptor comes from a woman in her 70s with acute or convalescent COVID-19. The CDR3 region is CASSRGQGANYGYTF. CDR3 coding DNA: TGTGCCAGCAGCCGCGGACAGGGGGCGAACTATGGCTACACCTTC.